The rows below give T cell receptor beta chains drawn from one sample of a study of shared clonotypes between healthy human individuals. TCRdb keeps only in-frame clones here, not all; method: immunoSEQ multiplex PCR. Here the sample spans roughly 2.4 million clones, approximately 94% being singletons. Sequenced sample: naive CD4+ T cells sorted from blood. These receptors were obtained from a man younger than 30 in good health. The conserved cysteine and the conserved F or W are not part of the CDR3 here. The size field is filled for only some rows; it gives once, few, many or a size class.

clone_size v_call cdr3_aa
- TRBV6-5 ASTSPSFEYT
- TRBV30 AWSPTALTEAF
once TRBV6-6 ASSNRQISSYEQY
- TRBV5-8 ASSQGLAGAYEQY
- TRBV5-1 ASKKTGGVDTQY
- TRBV6-5 ASSDSFSGNTIY
- TRBV18 ASSPRLRREETQY
- TRBV7-6 ASRGQAGQTGELF
- TRBV18 ASSISSRETQY
- TRBV28 ASSFNPRQSSYEQY
- TRBV7-2 ASSFSQGLRNSPLH
- TRBV5-4 ASAQGNSPLH
- TRBV28 ASSDSRGPAYEQY
- TRBV10-3 AISESAGGYTDTQY
- TRBV7-9 ASSVQETQY
- TRBV5-1 ASSLDRVEQY
- TRBV30 AWSVLSGWRNEQF
- TRBV6-6 AMRQGDTEAF